This T cell receptor beta chain was documented in a study of T cell repertoires in cytomegalovirus infection. Study summary: Through public TCR beta signatures, both CMV infection and matching HLA type were indicated. Overall study findings and caveats: Adding up the frequency of public TCR beta families identified people who carried CMV plus the relevant HLA. Within the response measured ex vivo, HLA-C-restricted CMV-specific TCR beta clonotypes were dominant.

J gave up 10 bases and V 5 bases, and 17 bases lay outside the gene matches. CDR3 length: 18 amino acids. From germline, CDR1 is SGHTA and CDR2 FQGNSA. This clonotype was seen many times. Its target is not known. TCRdb analysed the reads with MiXCR anew, one entry per CDR3 protein. The sample lists more than 200,000 distinct CDR3 sequences; 9.1% were seen once. Sequenced input: PBMCs. V usage is TRBV7-2 and J usage is TRBJ2-1; 13 bases map to TRBD2. The clonotype comes from a human donor in good health (CMV status not recorded). Some clones in this sample may be carry-over from other donors' samples. CDR3 DNA sequence: TGTGCCAGCAGCCCCGGGGGTGGCCCAGGGACTAGCGGGGTGGAGCAGTTCTTC. It specifies CASSPGGGPGTSGVEQFF.